This record covers a single T cell receptor (beta chain). The data belong to a study of blood T cell repertoires in COVID-19. The CDR3 runs 15 residues. The J segment lost 1 base and the V segment lost 5 bases, leaving 6 bases of the junction unmatched. Germline CDR1 is SGHAT and CDR2 is FQNNGV. Original analysis: Estimates of nucleated cell counts were drawn from the amplification of reference gene primers. Libraries were prepared by immunoSEQ multiplex PCR; TCRdb keeps only in-frame clonotypes and omits some of them. V and J calls and clone size are those listed in that table; D and trimming were worked out from the DNA. The sample records roughly 100,000 clones, around 82% being singletons.

The V and J genes are TRBV11-2 and TRBJ2-3, with 7 bases aligning to TRBD2. The receptor's source is a man between 60 and 70 years old with acute or convalescent COVID-19. The specimen sequenced was peripheral blood. CDR3 in amino acids: CASSVSGYGTDTQYF. For the CDR3, the DNA is TGTGCCAGCAGCGTTAGCGGGTATGGCACAGATACGCAGTATTTT.